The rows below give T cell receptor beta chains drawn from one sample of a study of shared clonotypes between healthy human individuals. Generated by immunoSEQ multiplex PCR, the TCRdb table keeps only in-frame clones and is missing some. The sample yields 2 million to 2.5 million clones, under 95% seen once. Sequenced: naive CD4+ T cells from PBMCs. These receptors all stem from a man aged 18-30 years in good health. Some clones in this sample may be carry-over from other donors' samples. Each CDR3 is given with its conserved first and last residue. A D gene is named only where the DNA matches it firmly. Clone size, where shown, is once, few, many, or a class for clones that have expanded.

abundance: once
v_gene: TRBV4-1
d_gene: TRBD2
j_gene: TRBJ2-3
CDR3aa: CASSHTVRLAGRTDTQYF
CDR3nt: TGCGCCAGCAGCCACACCGTACGACTAGCGGGACGCACAGATACGCAGTATTTT

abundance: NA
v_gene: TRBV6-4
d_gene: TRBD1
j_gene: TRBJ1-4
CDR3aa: CASREQGRTNEKLFF
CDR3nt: TGTGCCAGCAGAGAACAGGGGCGGACTAATGAAAAACTGTTTTTT

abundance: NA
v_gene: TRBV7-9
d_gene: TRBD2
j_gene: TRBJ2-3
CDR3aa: CASSLLAGVTDTQYF
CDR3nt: TGTGCCAGCAGCTTACTGGCGGGAGTCACAGATACGCAGTATTTT

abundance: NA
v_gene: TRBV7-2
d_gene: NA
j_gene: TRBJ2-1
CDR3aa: CASSLFKPYNEQFF
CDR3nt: TGTGCCAGCAGCTTATTCAAACCCTACAATGAGCAGTTCTTC

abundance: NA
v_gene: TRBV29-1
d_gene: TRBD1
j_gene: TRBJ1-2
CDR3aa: CSVRQGINYGYTF
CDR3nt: TGCAGCGTGAGACAGGGGATTAACTATGGCTACACCTTC

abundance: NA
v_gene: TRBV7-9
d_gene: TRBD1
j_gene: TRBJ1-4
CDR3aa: CASSNRDRAEKLFF
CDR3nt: TGTGCCAGCAGCAACCGGGACAGGGCTGAAAAACTGTTTTTT

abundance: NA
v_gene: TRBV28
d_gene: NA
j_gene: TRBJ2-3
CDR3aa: CASSLILTGTLNTDTQYF
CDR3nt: TGTGCCAGCAGTTTGATTCTTACCGGGACTCTAAACACAGATACGCAGTATTTT

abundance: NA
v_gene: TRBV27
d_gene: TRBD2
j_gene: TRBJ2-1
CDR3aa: CASKPRLAGGKYNEQFF
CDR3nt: TGTGCCAGCAAACCCCGTCTAGCGGGAGGGAAATACAATGAGCAGTTCTTC

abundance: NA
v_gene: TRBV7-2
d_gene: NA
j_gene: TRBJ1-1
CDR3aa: CASSRGVEAFF
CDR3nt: TGTGCCAGCAGCCGCGGGGTTGAAGCTTTCTTT

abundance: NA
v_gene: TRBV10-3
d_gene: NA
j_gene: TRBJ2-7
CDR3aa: CAISFVSSYEQYF
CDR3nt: TGTGCCATCAGTTTCGTTAGCTCCTACGAGCAGTACTTC

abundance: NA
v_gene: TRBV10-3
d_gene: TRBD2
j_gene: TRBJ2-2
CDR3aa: CAIGRAGEVGELFF
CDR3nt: TGTGCCATCGGGAGAGCGGGAGAAGTCGGGGAGCTGTTTTTT

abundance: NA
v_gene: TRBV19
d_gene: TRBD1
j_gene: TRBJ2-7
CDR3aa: CASSIPRQGSYEQYF
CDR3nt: TGTGCCAGTAGTATCCCCCGACAGGGTTCCTACGAGCAGTACTTC

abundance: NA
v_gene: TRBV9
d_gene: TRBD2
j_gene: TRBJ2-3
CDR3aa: CASSVGVAGGTDTQYF
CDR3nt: TGTGCCAGCAGCGTAGGTGTAGCGGGAGGGACAGATACGCAGTATTTT

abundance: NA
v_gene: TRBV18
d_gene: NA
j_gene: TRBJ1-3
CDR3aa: CASSISGGDPGNTIYF
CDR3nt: TGTGCCAGCTCAATTTCCGGCGGAGATCCTGGAAACACCATATATTTT

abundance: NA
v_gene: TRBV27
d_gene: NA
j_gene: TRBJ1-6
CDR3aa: CASSPMGNSPLHF
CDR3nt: TGTGCCAGCAGCCCTATGGGGAATTCACCCCTCCACTTT

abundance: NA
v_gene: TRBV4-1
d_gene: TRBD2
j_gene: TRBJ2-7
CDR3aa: CASSPLGLAGGPSYEQYF
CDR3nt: TGCGCCAGCAGCCCCCTCGGACTAGCGGGAGGCCCCTCCTACGAGCAGTACTTC

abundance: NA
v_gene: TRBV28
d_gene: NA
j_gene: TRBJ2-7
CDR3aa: CASSLLHEGYNSYEQYF
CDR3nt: TGTGCCAGCAGTTTATTACACGAGGGTTACAACTCCTACGAGCAGTACTTC

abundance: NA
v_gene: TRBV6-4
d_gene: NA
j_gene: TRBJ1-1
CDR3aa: CASSAYANLVATEAFF
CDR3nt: TGTGCCAGCAGTGCTTATGCTAATTTGGTTGCAACTGAAGCTTTCTTT

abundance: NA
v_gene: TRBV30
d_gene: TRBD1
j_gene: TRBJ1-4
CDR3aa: CAWSGQGVGEKLFF
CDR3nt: TGTGCCTGGAGCGGACAGGGAGTAGGTGAAAAACTGTTTTTT

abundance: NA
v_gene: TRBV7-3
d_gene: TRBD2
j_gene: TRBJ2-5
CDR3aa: CASSLRIGTSVQETQYF
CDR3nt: TGTGCCAGCAGCTTAAGAATCGGGACTAGTGTACAAGAGACCCAGTACTTC

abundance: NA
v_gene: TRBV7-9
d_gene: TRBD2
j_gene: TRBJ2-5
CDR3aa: CASSLLRPAGGPRETQYF
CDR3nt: TGTGCCAGCAGCTTACTTCGGCCAGCGGGAGGGCCGCGGGAGACCCAGTACTTC

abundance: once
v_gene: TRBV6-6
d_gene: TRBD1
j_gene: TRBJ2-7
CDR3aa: CASSRDRNYEQYF
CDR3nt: TGTGCCAGCAGTCGGGACAGAAACTACGAGCAGTACTTC

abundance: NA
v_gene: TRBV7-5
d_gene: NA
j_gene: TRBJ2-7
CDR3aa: CVRSRASGRAPYEQYF
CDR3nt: TGTGTCAGAAGCCGGGCTAGCGGGAGGGCTCCCTACGAGCAGTACTTC

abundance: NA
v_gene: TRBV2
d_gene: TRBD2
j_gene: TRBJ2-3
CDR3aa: CASSERLAGGYF
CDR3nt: TGTGCCAGCAGTGAGAGGCTAGCGGGAGGATATTTT

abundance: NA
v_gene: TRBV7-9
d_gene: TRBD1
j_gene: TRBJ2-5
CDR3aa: CASSLGQGARETQYF
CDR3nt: TGTGCCAGCAGCCTTGGACAGGGGGCGCGGGAGACCCAGTACTTC

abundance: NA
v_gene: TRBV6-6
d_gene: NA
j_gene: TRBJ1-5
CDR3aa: CASIRQGNQPQHF
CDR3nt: TGTGCCAGCATCCGACAGGGCAATCAGCCCCAGCATTTT

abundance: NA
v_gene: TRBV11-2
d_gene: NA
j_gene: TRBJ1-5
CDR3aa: CASSLGPTNQPQHF
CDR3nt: TGTGCCAGCAGCTTGGGACCGACCAATCAGCCCCAGCATTTT

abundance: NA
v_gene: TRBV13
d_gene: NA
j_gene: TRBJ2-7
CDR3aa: CASRRAGLGEEQYF
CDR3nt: TGTGCCAGCAGAAGGGCAGGGCTGGGTGAGGAGCAGTACTTC

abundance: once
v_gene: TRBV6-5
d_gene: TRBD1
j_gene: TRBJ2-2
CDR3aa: CASTDRANTGELFF
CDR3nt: TGTGCCAGCACCGACAGGGCGAACACCGGGGAGCTGTTTTTT

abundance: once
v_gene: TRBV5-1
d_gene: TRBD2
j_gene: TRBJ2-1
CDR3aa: CASSPWGARGLAHHNEQFF
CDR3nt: TGCGCCAGCAGCCCCTGGGGGGCGCGAGGACTAGCGCACCACAATGAGCAGTTCTTC

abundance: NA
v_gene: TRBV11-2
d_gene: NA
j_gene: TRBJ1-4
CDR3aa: CASSTPRDGHNEKLFF
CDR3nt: TGTGCCAGCAGCACACCCCGGGACGGCCATAATGAAAAACTGTTTTTT

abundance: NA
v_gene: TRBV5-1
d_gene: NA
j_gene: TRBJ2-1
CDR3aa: CASSANIPSYEQFF
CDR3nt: TGCGCCAGCAGCGCGAACATTCCCTCCTATGAGCAGTTCTTC

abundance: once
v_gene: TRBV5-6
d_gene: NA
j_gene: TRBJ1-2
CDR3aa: CASSLNDNGYTF
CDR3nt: TGTGCCAGCAGCTTAAATGACAACGGCTACACCTTC

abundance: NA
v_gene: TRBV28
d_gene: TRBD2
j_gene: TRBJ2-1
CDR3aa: CASLSLAASSYNEQFF
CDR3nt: TGTGCCAGCCTCTCACTAGCGGCGAGCTCCTACAATGAGCAGTTCTTC

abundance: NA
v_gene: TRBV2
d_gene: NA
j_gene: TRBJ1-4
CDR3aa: CASSHEGVVEKLFF
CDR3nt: TGTGCCAGCAGCCATGAGGGGGTGGTAGAAAAACTGTTTTTT

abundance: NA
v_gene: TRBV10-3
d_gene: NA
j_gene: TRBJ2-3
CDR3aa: CAISEGADTQYF
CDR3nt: TGTGCCATCAGTGAGGGAGCAGATACGCAGTATTTT

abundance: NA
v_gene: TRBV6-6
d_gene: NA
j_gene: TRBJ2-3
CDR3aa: CASSYSRGDTQYF
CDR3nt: TGTGCCAGCAGTTACTCTCGGGGGGATACGCAGTATTTT

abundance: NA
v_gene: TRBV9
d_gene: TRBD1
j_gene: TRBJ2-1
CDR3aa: CASTLQGMGENEQFF
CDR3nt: TGTGCCAGCACCTTACAGGGGATGGGTGAAAATGAGCAGTTCTTC

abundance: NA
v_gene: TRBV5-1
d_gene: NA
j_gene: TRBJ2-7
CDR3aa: CASSLGSSKTYEQYF
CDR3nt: TGCGCCAGCAGCTTGGGATCGTCCAAGACCTACGAGCAGTACTTC

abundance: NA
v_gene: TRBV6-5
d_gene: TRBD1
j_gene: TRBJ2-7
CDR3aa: CASSRQGVPYYEQYF
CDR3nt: TGTGCCAGCAGCCGACAGGGCGTACCCTACTACGAGCAGTACTTC

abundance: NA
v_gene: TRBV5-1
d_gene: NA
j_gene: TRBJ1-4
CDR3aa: CASSYKPGEATNEKLFF
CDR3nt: TGCGCCAGCAGCTACAAACCAGGGGAGGCGACTAATGAAAAACTGTTTTTT

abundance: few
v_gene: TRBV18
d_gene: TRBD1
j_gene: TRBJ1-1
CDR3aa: CASSHDRGDTEAFF
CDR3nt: TGTGCCAGCTCACACGACAGGGGAGACACTGAAGCTTTCTTT

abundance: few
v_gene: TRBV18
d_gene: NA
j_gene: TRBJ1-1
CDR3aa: CASSPGYTEAFF
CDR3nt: TGTGCCAGCTCACCAGGGTACACTGAAGCTTTCTTT

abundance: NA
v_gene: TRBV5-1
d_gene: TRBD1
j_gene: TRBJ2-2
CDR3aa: CASRHRQGASAGELFF
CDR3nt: TGCGCCAGCAGACATAGACAGGGGGCGAGCGCCGGGGAGCTGTTTTTT